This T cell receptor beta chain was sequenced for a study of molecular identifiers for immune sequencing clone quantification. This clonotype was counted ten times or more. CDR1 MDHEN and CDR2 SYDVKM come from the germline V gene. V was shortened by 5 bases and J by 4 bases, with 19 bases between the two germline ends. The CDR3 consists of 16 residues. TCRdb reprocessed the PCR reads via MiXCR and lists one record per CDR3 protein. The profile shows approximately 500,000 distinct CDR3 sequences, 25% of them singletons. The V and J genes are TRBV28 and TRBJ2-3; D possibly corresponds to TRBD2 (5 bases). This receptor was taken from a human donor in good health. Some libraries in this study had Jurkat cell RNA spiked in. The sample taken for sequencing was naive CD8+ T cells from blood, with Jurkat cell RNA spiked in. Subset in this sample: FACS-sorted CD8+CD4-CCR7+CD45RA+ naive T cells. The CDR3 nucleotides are TGTGCCAGCAGTATCCTGGGTGCGGGTGGGGCAGATACGCAGTATTTT. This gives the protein CASSILGAGGADTQYF.